The clone carrying this T cell receptor beta chain was observed a handful of times. Its antigen is currently unknown. Presence of unique molecular identifiers characterized the TCR beta cDNA libraries. TCRdb re-called the PCR reads through MiXCR, storing one row per CDR3 protein. The table shows fewer than 850,000 distinct CDR3 sequences, with roughly 29% occurring only once. This entry is derived from a study of post-analysis software for immune sequencing data. Study-wide points: Patients used four to six TRBV segments, including TRBV5-6, TRBV5-1 and TRBV20-1, more often than controls.

V gave up 5 bases and J gave up 12 bases; unmatched junction bases: 9. The V gene's germline CDR1 is MNHNS and CDR2 SASEGT. This CDR3 region has 14 residues. The receptor was derived from a girl between 10 and 17 years old with multiple sclerosis. Source material: blood. The V call is TRBV6-1, the J call TRBJ1-4, with TRBD1 matching 10 bases. CDR3 bases: TGTGCCAGCAGTCGGGACAGGGGAGTCTCGGAACTGTTTTTT. As protein: CASSRDRGVSELFF.